This TCR beta chain came from a study of cytomegalovirus exposure and HLA in healthy donors. This clone occurred a few times. 60 Vbeta and 13 Jbeta primers were used in PCR. Libraries were prepared by immunoSEQ multiplex PCR; TCRdb keeps only in-frame clonotypes and omits some of them. The table has some 130,000 clones, about 66% seen once; the top ten hold more than 1.5%. The CDR3 is 18 amino acids. Between the trimmed V and J ends, which lost 1 base and 2 bases, there was a span of 21 bases. The receptor comes from a human donor in good health. V gene TRBV23-1 combines with J gene TRBJ2-7, with D possibly matching TRBD2 (5 bases). TRBV23-1 is identified as an open reading frame with a role that is uncertain. Material for sequencing was PBMCs. The CDR3 loop is CASSQYCSERNQTYEQYF. DNA for the CDR3: TGCGCCAGCAGTCAATACTGCTCTGAGCGGAACCAAACCTACGAGCAGTACTTC.